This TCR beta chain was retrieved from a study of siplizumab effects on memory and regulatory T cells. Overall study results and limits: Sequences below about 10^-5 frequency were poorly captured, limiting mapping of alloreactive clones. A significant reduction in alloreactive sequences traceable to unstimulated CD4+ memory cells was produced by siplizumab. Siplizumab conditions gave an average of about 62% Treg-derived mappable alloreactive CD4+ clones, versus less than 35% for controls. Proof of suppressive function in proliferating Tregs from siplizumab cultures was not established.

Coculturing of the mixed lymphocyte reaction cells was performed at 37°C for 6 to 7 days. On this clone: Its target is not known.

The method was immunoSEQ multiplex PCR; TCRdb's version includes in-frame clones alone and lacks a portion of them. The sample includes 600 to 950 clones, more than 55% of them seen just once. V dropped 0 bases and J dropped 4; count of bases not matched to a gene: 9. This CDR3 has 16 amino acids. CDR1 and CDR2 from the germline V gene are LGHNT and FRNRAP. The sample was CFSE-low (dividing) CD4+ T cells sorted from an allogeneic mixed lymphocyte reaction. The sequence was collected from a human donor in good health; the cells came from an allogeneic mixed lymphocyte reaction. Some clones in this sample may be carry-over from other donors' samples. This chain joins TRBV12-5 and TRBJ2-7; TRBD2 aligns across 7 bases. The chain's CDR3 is CASGLVFRGERYEQYF. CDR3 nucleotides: TGTGCTAGTGGTTTGGTATTTCGGGGGGAAAGATACGAGCAGTACTTC.